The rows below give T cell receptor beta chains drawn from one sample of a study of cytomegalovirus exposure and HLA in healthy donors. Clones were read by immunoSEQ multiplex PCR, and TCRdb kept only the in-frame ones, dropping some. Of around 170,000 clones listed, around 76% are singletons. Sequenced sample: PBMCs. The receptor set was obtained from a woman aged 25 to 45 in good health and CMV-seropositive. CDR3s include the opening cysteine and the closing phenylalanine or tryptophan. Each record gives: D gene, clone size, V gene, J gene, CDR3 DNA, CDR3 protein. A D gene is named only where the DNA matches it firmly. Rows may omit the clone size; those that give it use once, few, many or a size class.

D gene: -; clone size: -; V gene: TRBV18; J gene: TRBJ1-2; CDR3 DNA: TGTGCCAGCTCACCCGGAGGGGCAGCAGACTATGGCTACACCTTC; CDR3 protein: CASSPGGAADYGYTF
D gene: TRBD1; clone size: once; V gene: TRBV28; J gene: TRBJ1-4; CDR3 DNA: TGTGCCAGCAGTCCTGACAGGGGGTCTGAAAAACTGTTTTTT; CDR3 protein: CASSPDRGSEKLFF
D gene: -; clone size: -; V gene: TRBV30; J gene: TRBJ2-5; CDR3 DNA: TGTGCCTGGAGTTCCAATCAAGGGGCCTATCTAGGAATCGTGCTTGAAAGGACCCAGTACTTC; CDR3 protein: CAWSSNQGAYLGIVLERTQYF
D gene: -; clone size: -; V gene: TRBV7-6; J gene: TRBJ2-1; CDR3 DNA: TGTGCCAGCAGCTTGACTAGGTATAATGAGCAGTTCTTC; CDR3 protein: CASSLTRYNEQFF
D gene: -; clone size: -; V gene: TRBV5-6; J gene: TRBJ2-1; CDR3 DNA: TGTGCCAGCAGCCGAGGTCCGACCAGTGAGCAGTTCTTC; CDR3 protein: CASSRGPTSEQFF
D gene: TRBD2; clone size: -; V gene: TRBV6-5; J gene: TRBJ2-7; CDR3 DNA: TGTGCCAGCAGCCTCGGACTAGCGGGGGGCTACGAGCAGTACTTC; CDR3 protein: CASSLGLAGGYEQYF
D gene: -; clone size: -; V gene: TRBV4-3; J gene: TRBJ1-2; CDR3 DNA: TGCGCCAGCAGCCAAGATGCAGGGAGGTTTTATGGCTACACCTTC; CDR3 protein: CASSQDAGRFYGYTF
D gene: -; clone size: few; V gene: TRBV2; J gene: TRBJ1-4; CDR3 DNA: TGTGCCAGCAGTAATTTTCTAGCCTTAAATGAAAAACTGTTTTTT; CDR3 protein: CASSNFLALNEKLFF
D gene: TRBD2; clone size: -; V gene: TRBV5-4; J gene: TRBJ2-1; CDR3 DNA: TGTGCCAGCGGGACTAGCGGATACAATGAGCAGTTCTTC; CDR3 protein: CASGTSGYNEQFF
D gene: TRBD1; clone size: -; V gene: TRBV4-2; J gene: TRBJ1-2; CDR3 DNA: TGTGCCAGCAGCCAAGGACAGGGTCTTGGCTACACCTTC; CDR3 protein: CASSQGQGLGYTF
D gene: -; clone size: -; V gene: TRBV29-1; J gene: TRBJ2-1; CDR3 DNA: TGCAGCATTGAACCCCGGAATGAGCAGTTCTTC; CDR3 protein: CSIEPRNEQFF